Listed below are T cell receptor beta chains from one sample, sequenced in a study of shared clonotypes between healthy human individuals. Clones were read by immunoSEQ multiplex PCR, and TCRdb kept only the in-frame ones, dropping some. Of 2,500,000 or so clones detected, 92% appear once; the ten largest clones hold 0.37%. Sequencing input: naive CD4+ T cells from PBMCs. The receptors were gathered from a man aged 18 to 30 in good health. Some clones in this sample may be carry-over from other donors' samples. CDR3s include the opening cysteine and the closing phenylalanine or tryptophan. The D gene is left open where the match is weak. Not all rows give a size; the values are once, few, many and, for expanded clones, a class.

v_gene	d_gene	j_gene	abundance	CDR3nt	CDR3aa
TRBV6-1	TRBD2	TRBJ2-2	NA	TGTGCCAGCAGCGCGGGGAGGGCGAACACCGGGGAGCTGTTTTTT	CASSAGRANTGELFF
TRBV5-4	TRBD2	TRBJ2-1	NA	TGTGCCAGCAGCCAAACTAGCGGCCTCTACAATGAGCAGTTCTTC	CASSQTSGLYNEQFF
TRBV4-1	NA	TRBJ1-4	NA	TGCGCCAGCAGCCGAGGACAAGGGAGGGGTGAAAAACTGTTTTTT	CASSRGQGRGEKLFF
TRBV15	TRBD1	TRBJ1-2	NA	TGTGCCACCAGCACAAGACAGGGGTACACGGGCTACACCTTC	CATSTRQGYTGYTF
TRBV5-1	TRBD2	TRBJ2-7	NA	TGCGCCAGCAGCTTGGGTCTAGCGGGTAACTACGAGCAGTACTTC	CASSLGLAGNYEQYF
TRBV28	NA	TRBJ1-5	NA	TGTGCCAGCAGCCACGATACGGGTAGCAATCAGCCCCAGCATTTT	CASSHDTGSNQPQHF
TRBV6-1	NA	TRBJ1-2	NA	TGTGCCAGCAGTGAATTGCCAGTTATCACTAACTATGGCTACACCTTC	CASSELPVITNYGYTF
TRBV2	TRBD1	TRBJ2-3	NA	TGTGCCAGCAGGAAGGCCGGGACAGCTAGCACAGATACGCAGTATTTT	CASRKAGTASTDTQYF
TRBV7-2	NA	TRBJ2-2	NA	TGTGCCAGCAGCTTAGAGGTGTTCGCCGGGGAGCTGTTTTTT	CASSLEVFAGELFF
TRBV20-1	NA	TRBJ1-1	few	TGCAGTGCACGCAGGGACACTGAAGCTTTCTTT	CSARRDTEAFF
TRBV4-1	NA	TRBJ1-1	NA	TGCGCCAGCAGCCAATGGGGGCAGGGTCAGTTGAGGGACACTGAAGCTTTCTTT	CASSQWGQGQLRDTEAFF
TRBV4-1	TRBD2	TRBJ2-7	NA	TGCGCCAGCAGGCCCGAGGAGCGGGATTCCTACGAGCAGTACTTC	CASRPEERDSYEQYF
TRBV19	NA	TRBJ1-5	few	TGTGCCAGTAGTACCGTCCCGCCCCAGCATTTT	CASSTVPPQHF
TRBV4-1	NA	TRBJ1-2	once	TGCGCCAGCAGCCAAGATTTTCGGCAGGGAAGAGCCAGCTACACCTTC	CASSQDFRQGRASYTF
TRBV5-1	TRBD2	TRBJ2-1	NA	TGCGCCAGCAGCTTCGGGGGGGGCGCAATGAATGAGCAGTTCTTC	CASSFGGGAMNEQFF
TRBV27	NA	TRBJ1-1	NA	TGTGCCAGCAGTACCTGGACAGAGATGAACACTGAAGCTTTCTTT	CASSTWTEMNTEAFF
TRBV7-2	NA	TRBJ1-2	NA	TGTGCCAGCAGCCCGCAAGGGGGGGTTCAGGGCTACACCTTC	CASSPQGGVQGYTF
TRBV5-4	TRBD2	TRBJ2-1	once	TGTGCCAGCAGCTTGGCCACTGGGACTACCCTGTTGGGTGAGCAGTTCTTC	CASSLATGTTLLGEQFF
TRBV28	NA	TRBJ1-3	NA	TGTGCCAGCCGGGGGGGTTCTGGAAACACCATATATTTT	CASRGGSGNTIYF
TRBV7-9	NA	TRBJ1-1	NA	TGTGCCAGCACCCTGGGACAAATGAACACTGAAGCTTTCTTT	CASTLGQMNTEAFF
TRBV29-1	NA	TRBJ2-5	few	TGCAGCGTTGAAGATCAGGAGACCCAGTACTTC	CSVEDQETQYF
TRBV28	NA	TRBJ2-7	NA	TGTGCCAGCAGCCTTACAGGGATACGGACCTACAAGCAGTACTTC	CASSLTGIRTYKQYF